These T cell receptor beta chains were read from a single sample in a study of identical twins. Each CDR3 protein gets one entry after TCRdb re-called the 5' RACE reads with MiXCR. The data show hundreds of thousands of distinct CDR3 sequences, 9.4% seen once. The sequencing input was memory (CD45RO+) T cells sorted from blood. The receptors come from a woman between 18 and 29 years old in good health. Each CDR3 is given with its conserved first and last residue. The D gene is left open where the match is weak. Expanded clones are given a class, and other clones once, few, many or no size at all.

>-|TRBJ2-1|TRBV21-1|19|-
CASSKLPATTSGVVDEQFF
TGTGCCAGCAGCAAACTCCCGGCGACGACTAGCGGGGTAGTGGATGAGCAGTTCTTC
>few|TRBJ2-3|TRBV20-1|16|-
CSASGLPRSGTDTQYF
TGCAGTGCTAGTGGACTACCCCGGTCTGGCACAGATACGCAGTATTTT
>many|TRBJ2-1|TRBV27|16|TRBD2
CASRHTSDLSYNEQFF
TGTGCCAGCAGGCACACTAGCGATCTCTCCTACAATGAGCAGTTCTTC
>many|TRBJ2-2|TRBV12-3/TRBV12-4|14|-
CAARDGGPTGELFF
TGTGCCGCAAGGGACGGAGGTCCAACCGGGGAGCTGTTTTTT
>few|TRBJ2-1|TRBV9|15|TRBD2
CASSVAGGPSNEQFF
TGTGCCAGCAGCGTAGCGGGGGGGCCTTCCAATGAGCAGTTCTTC
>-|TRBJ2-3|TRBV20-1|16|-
CSARNRAAGSTDTQYF
TGCAGTGCTAGAAATCGGGCTGCCGGGAGCACAGATACGCAGTATTTT
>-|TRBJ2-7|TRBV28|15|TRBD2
CASRPLGTSDLEQYF
TGTGCCAGCAGGCCACTTGGGACTAGCGATTTGGAGCAGTACTTC
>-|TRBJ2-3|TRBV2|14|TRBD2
CASRLTSVTDTQYF
TGTGCCAGCAGACTGACTAGCGTGACAGATACGCAGTATTTT
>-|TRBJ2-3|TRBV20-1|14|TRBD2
CSAEAGGNTDTQYF
TGCAGTGCCGAAGCGGGAGGGAACACAGATACGCAGTATTTT
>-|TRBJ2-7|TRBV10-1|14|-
CASSVYSDSYEQYF
TGCGCCAGCAGTGTGTACAGCGACTCCTACGAGCAGTACTTC
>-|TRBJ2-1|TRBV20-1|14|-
CSAKALGAGNEQFF
TGCAGTGCTAAAGCCTTAGGGGCAGGCAATGAGCAGTTCTTC
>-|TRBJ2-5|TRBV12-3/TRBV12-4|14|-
CASRDSRLPGTQYF
TGTGCCAGCAGGGACAGTCGACTCCCTGGGACCCAGTACTTC
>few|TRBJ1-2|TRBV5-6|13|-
CASSPVGDAGYTF
TGTGCCAGCAGCCCGGTGGGTGACGCCGGCTACACCTTC
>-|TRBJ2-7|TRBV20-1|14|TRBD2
CSAVGLAGDYEQYF
TGCAGTGCAGTAGGACTAGCGGGAGACTACGAGCAGTACTTC
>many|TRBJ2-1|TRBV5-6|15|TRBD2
CASSFLSGTYNEQFF
TGTGCCAGCAGCTTCCTAAGCGGGACCTACAATGAGCAGTTCTTC
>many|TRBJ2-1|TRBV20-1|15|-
CSGEGHASSYNEQFF
TGCAGTGGAGAAGGACACGCCAGCTCCTACAATGAGCAGTTCTTC
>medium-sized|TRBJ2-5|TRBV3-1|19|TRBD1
CASSPQLSRDRVDTETQYF
TGTGCCAGCAGCCCACAACTGTCCCGGGACAGGGTGGATACGGAGACCCAGTACTTC
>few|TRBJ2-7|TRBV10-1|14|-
CASSLGVGSHEQYF
TGCGCCAGCAGTCTTGGGGTCGGGAGCCACGAGCAGTACTTC
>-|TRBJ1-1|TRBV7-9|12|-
CASSLIRTEAFF
TGTGCCAGCAGCTTAATAAGGACTGAAGCTTTCTTT
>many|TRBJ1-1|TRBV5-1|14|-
CASSSSSGNTEAFF
TGCGCCAGCAGCTCCTCTTCTGGGAACACTGAAGCTTTCTTT
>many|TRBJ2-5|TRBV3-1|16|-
CASRENPVTRQETQYF
TGTGCCAGCCGCGAAAACCCAGTGACTAGACAAGAGACCCAGTACTTC
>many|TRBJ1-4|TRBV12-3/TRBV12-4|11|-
CASSLGMNWVF
TGTGCCAGCAGTTTAGGGATGAATTGGGTTTTT
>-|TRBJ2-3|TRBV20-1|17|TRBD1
CSVQRAGTGGRRDTQYF
TGCAGTGTCCAGAGGGCCGGGACAGGGGGCAGAAGAGATACGCAGTATTTT